A selection of T cell receptor beta chains follows, all from one sample in a study of T-cell reconstitution after alpha-beta-depleted transplantation in children. TCRdb used MiXCR to reprocess the PCR reads, holding one entry per CDR3 protein. The table has 250,000 to 350,000 distinct CDR3 sequences, 23% seen once. The material was PBMCs, mostly from graft donor cells, obtained 180 days after TCRalphabeta/CD19-depleted stem cell transplant. These receptors all stem from a male patient between 5 and 17 years old who had a stem cell transplant for acute lymphoblastic leukemia, so the T cells may come from the graft donor. CDR3s include the opening cysteine and the closing phenylalanine or tryptophan. D genes are given only for firm matches. Only some rows state a clone size, as once, few, many or a class for expanded clones.

abundance,d_gene,v_gene,j_gene,CDR3aa,CDR3nt
few,TRBD2,TRBV13,TRBJ2-5,CASSFSGRARETQYF,TGTGCCAGCAGCTTTAGCGGGAGGGCCCGAGAGACCCAGTACTTC
few,-,TRBV6-5,TRBJ1-3,CASSYGGPSKNTIYF,TGTGCCAGCAGTTACGGAGGCCCTTCTAAAAACACCATATATTTT
few,-,TRBV11-2,TRBJ2-7,CASSLDFGGYEQYF,TGTGCCAGCAGCTTAGATTTTGGAGGTTACGAGCAGTACTTC
-,TRBD2,TRBV9,TRBJ2-1,CASSPLGGGWRDEQFF,TGTGCCAGCAGCCCCCTTGGGGGAGGGTGGAGAGATGAGCAGTTCTTC
few,-,TRBV25-1,TRBJ2-7,CASSYGGDEQYF,TGTGCCAGCAGTTACGGGGGCGACGAGCAGTACTTC
-,-,TRBV29-1,TRBJ2-3,CSVDTLQDTQYF,TGCAGCGTTGATACCTTGCAGGATACGCAGTATTTT
few,TRBD2,TRBV7-9,TRBJ2-1,CASSLVGSSGIYNEQFF,TGTGCCAGCAGCTTAGTAGGATCCAGCGGGATCTACAATGAGCAGTTCTTC
many,TRBD1,TRBV9,TRBJ2-2,CASSPRLGQGGTGELFF,TGTGCCAGCAGCCCTCGACTGGGACAGGGAGGGACCGGGGAGCTGTTTTTT
few,-,TRBV18,TRBJ1-6,CASSPRTASSYNSPLHF,TGTGCCAGCTCACCAAGGACAGCGAGCTCCTATAATTCACCCCTCCACTTT
-,TRBD2,TRBV7-9,TRBJ2-7,CASSLETSAYEQYF,TGTGCCAGCAGCTTAGAAACTAGCGCTTACGAGCAGTACTTC
few,TRBD2,TRBV3-1,TRBJ2-5,CASSPWTSGPRETQYF,TGTGCCAGCAGCCCGTGGACTAGCGGCCCTCGGGAGACCCAGTACTTC
-,-,TRBV3-1,TRBJ2-7,CASSQDTLSYEQYF,TGTGCCAGCAGCCAAGATACTCTCTCCTACGAGCAGTACTTC
-,-,TRBV20-1,TRBJ1-1,CSAKDSANTEAFF,TGCAGTGCTAAGGATTCGGCGAACACTGAAGCTTTCTTT
many,-,TRBV10-3,TRBJ2-5,CAISDWETQYF,TGTGCCATCAGTGATTGGGAGACCCAGTACTTC
-,-,TRBV6-1,TRBJ2-3,CASSIRRSTDTQYF,TGTGCCAGCAGCATTCGCCGGAGCACAGATACGCAGTATTTT
few,TRBD1,TRBV14,TRBJ2-7,CASSQENGRTGSPYEQYF,TGTGCCAGCAGCCAAGAAAACGGGCGGACAGGGTCCCCCTACGAGCAGTACTTC
-,-,TRBV20-1,TRBJ2-5,CSASLQETQYF,TGCAGTGCTAGCTTACAAGAGACCCAGTACTTC
once,TRBD2,TRBV20-1,TRBJ2-7,CSALAGGSDEQYF,TGCAGCGCCCTAGCGGGAGGGAGCGACGAGCAGTACTTC
few,-,TRBV20-1,TRBJ1-5,CSAAESNQPQHF,TGCAGTGCTGCAGAAAGCAATCAGCCCCAGCATTTT
-,TRBD2,TRBV5-1,TRBJ2-5,CASSWSGSRETQYF,TGCGCCAGCAGCTGGAGCGGGAGCAGAGAGACCCAGTACTTC
few,-,TRBV24-1,TRBJ2-3,CATSSGSSTDTQYF,TGTGCCACCAGCAGCGGATCTAGCACAGATACGCAGTATTTT
few,-,TRBV9,TRBJ2-5,CASSVGNSQETQYF,TGTGCCAGCAGCGTAGGTAACAGCCAAGAGACCCAGTACTTC
many,TRBD2,TRBV5-6,TRBJ2-7,CASSKGLVSYEQYF,TGTGCCAGCAGCAAGGGACTAGTTTCCTACGAGCAGTACTTC
-,TRBD2,TRBV12-3/TRBV12-4,TRBJ2-3,CASKGGRNTDTQYF,TGTGCCAGCAAGGGAGGGCGAAACACAGATACGCAGTATTTT
few,-,TRBV20-1,TRBJ1-3,CSASVPLGQSSGNTIYF,TGCAGTGCTAGTGTCCCCCTCGGACAGAGCTCTGGAAACACCATATATTTT
few,-,TRBV27,TRBJ1-5,CASSPHNQPQHF,TGTGCCAGCAGTCCTCACAATCAGCCCCAGCATTTT
few,-,TRBV9,TRBJ1-1,CASSGGAMNTEAFF,TGTGCCAGCAGCGGAGGGGCAATGAACACTGAAGCTTTCTTT
-,-,TRBV5-1,TRBJ2-7,CASSLNSGEVYEQYF,TGCGCCAGCAGCTTGAACTCTGGTGAGGTCTACGAGCAGTACTTC
-,TRBD2,TRBV18,TRBJ2-1,CASSPLVSGTSNEQFF,TGTGCCAGCTCACCACTTGTTAGCGGGACAAGCAATGAGCAGTTCTTC
many,-,TRBV5-1,TRBJ2-7,CASSLGAGSYEQYF,TGCGCCAGCAGCTTGGGGGCTGGTTCCTACGAGCAGTACTTC
few,TRBD2,TRBV5-1,TRBJ2-5,CASSYRGLAGTETQYF,TGCGCCAGCAGCTACCGGGGCCTAGCGGGTACGGAGACCCAGTACTTC